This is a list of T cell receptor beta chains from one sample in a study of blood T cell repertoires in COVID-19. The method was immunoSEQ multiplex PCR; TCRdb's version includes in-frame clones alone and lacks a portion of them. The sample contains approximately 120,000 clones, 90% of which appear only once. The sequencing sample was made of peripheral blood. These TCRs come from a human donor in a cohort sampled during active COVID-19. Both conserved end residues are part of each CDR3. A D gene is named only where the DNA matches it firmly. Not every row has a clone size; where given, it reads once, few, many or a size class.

CDR3nt: TGTGCCAGTAGTATCCCGCCGGGAGTATGGCCCGGGGAGCTGTTTTTT
CDR3aa: CASSIPPGVWPGELFF
len: 16
v_gene: TRBV19
j_gene: TRBJ2-2
d_gene: NA
abundance: NA

CDR3nt: TGTGCCAGCAGCCTCTGGACTAGCTACGAGCAGTACTTC
CDR3aa: CASSLWTSYEQYF
len: 13
v_gene: TRBV5-6
j_gene: TRBJ2-7
d_gene: TRBD2
abundance: NA

CDR3nt: TGCGCCAGCAGGGGGGGAGGATCTGCCTACGAGCAGTACTTC
CDR3aa: CASRGGGSAYEQYF
len: 14
v_gene: TRBV5-1
j_gene: TRBJ2-7
d_gene: NA
abundance: NA

CDR3nt: TGCGCCAGCAGCCGGATTGGGACAGGGAACGGCTATGGCTACACCTTC
CDR3aa: CASSRIGTGNGYGYTF
len: 16
v_gene: TRBV4-1
j_gene: TRBJ1-2
d_gene: TRBD1
abundance: NA

CDR3nt: TGTGCCAGCAGCTTAGGGTTAGCCTATGGCTACACCTTC
CDR3aa: CASSLGLAYGYTF
len: 13
v_gene: TRBV7-3
j_gene: TRBJ1-2
d_gene: NA
abundance: NA

CDR3nt: TGTGCCAGCTCACCACGGACAGGGGGCGGTGGGGCCAACGTCCTGACTTTC
CDR3aa: CASSPRTGGGGANVLTF
len: 17
v_gene: TRBV18
j_gene: TRBJ2-6
d_gene: TRBD1
abundance: NA

CDR3nt: TGTGCCAGCAGTTACTCACTAGCGGGCGCTACAGATACGCAGTATTTT
CDR3aa: CASSYSLAGATDTQYF
len: 16
v_gene: TRBV2
j_gene: TRBJ2-3
d_gene: TRBD2
abundance: NA

CDR3nt: TGTGCCAGCAGTCTCCAGACCGGGGGGGGCGGAGAGACCCAGTACTTC
CDR3aa: CASSLQTGGGGETQYF
len: 16
v_gene: TRBV2
j_gene: TRBJ2-5
d_gene: TRBD2
abundance: NA

CDR3nt: TGCAGTGCTAGAACAGGCACTGAAGCTTTCTTT
CDR3aa: CSARTGTEAFF
len: 11
v_gene: TRBV20-1
j_gene: TRBJ1-1
d_gene: NA
abundance: NA

CDR3nt: TGTGCCAGCAGTGTGTTAGCGGGAAGGGAGGGAGCCAAAAACATTCAGTACTTC
CDR3aa: CASSVLAGREGAKNIQYF
len: 18
v_gene: TRBV2
j_gene: TRBJ2-4
d_gene: TRBD2
abundance: NA

CDR3nt: TGTGCCAGCAGTTACTCGAACTCAGGGGCCAACTATGGCTACACCTTC
CDR3aa: CASSYSNSGANYGYTF
len: 16
v_gene: TRBV6-5
j_gene: TRBJ1-2
d_gene: NA
abundance: NA

CDR3nt: TGTGCCAGCAGTCTCCGGACAGGGCAGGCCAAAAACATTCAGTACTTC
CDR3aa: CASSLRTGQAKNIQYF
len: 16
v_gene: TRBV2
j_gene: TRBJ2-4
d_gene: TRBD1
abundance: few

CDR3nt: TGCGCCAGCAGCTCCGGGACTAGCGGGGTCCATGAGCAGTTCTTC
CDR3aa: CASSSGTSGVHEQFF
len: 15
v_gene: TRBV5-1
j_gene: TRBJ2-1
d_gene: TRBD2
abundance: NA

CDR3nt: TGTGCCAGCACCATAGGGGCCACCGGGGGGTCCTACGAGCAGTACTTC
CDR3aa: CASTIGATGGSYEQYF
len: 16
v_gene: TRBV7-9
j_gene: TRBJ2-7
d_gene: TRBD2
abundance: few

CDR3nt: TGTGCCATCAGTGACCAATCCTCCTACGAGCAGTACTTC
CDR3aa: CAISDQSSYEQYF
len: 13
v_gene: TRBV10-3
j_gene: TRBJ2-7
d_gene: NA
abundance: NA

CDR3nt: TGTGCCAGTAGCACGGAGGCCCAAGAGACCCAGTACTTC
CDR3aa: CASSTEAQETQYF
len: 13
v_gene: TRBV19
j_gene: TRBJ2-5
d_gene: NA
abundance: NA

CDR3nt: TGTGCCAGTAGTATCAGGGGACAGGTAGCCTCCTACGAGCAGTACTTC
CDR3aa: CASSIRGQVASYEQYF
len: 16
v_gene: TRBV19
j_gene: TRBJ2-7
d_gene: TRBD1
abundance: NA

CDR3nt: TGCAGTGCTAGTCGACAGGGGGGGAAGACCCAGTACTTC
CDR3aa: CSASRQGGKTQYF
len: 13
v_gene: TRBV20-1
j_gene: TRBJ2-5
d_gene: TRBD1
abundance: NA

CDR3nt: TGTGCCAGCAGTCCAGGGGGAAACACCATATATTTT
CDR3aa: CASSPGGNTIYF
len: 12
v_gene: TRBV12-3/TRBV12-4
j_gene: TRBJ1-3
d_gene: NA
abundance: NA

CDR3nt: TGCGCCAGCAGCCAAGACAGGGGCAGCAATCAGCCCCAGCATTTT
CDR3aa: CASSQDRGSNQPQHF
len: 15
v_gene: TRBV4-1
j_gene: TRBJ1-5
d_gene: NA
abundance: NA

CDR3nt: TGTGCCAGCAGTCGGGGGAATTCACCCCTCCACTTT
CDR3aa: CASSRGNSPLHF
len: 12
v_gene: TRBV5-4
j_gene: TRBJ1-6
d_gene: NA
abundance: NA

CDR3nt: TGTGCCAGCAGTTTACCGGTCGGGACAGGGCTCCATGGCTACACCTTC
CDR3aa: CASSLPVGTGLHGYTF
len: 16
v_gene: TRBV27
j_gene: TRBJ1-2
d_gene: TRBD1
abundance: NA

CDR3nt: TGTGCCAGCACCCCCCCGGGGGGGGTCTCCTACGAGCAGTACTTC
CDR3aa: CASTPPGGVSYEQYF
len: 15
v_gene: TRBV6-6
j_gene: TRBJ2-7
d_gene: TRBD2
abundance: NA

CDR3nt: TGTGCCAGCAGCGCTCGAGGGGGAATTAACTATGGCTACACCTTC
CDR3aa: CASSARGGINYGYTF
len: 15
v_gene: TRBV11-2
j_gene: TRBJ1-2
d_gene: NA
abundance: NA

CDR3nt: TGTGCCAGCTCACCCAGCGGGGGCTTGAACACTGAAGCTTTCTTT
CDR3aa: CASSPSGGLNTEAFF
len: 15
v_gene: TRBV18
j_gene: TRBJ1-1
d_gene: NA
abundance: NA

CDR3nt: TGTGCCAGCACGACAGATAGCAATCAGCCCCAGCATTTT
CDR3aa: CASTTDSNQPQHF
len: 13
v_gene: TRBV7-9
j_gene: TRBJ1-5
d_gene: NA
abundance: NA

CDR3nt: TGTGCCAGCAGCCAGACCGGACTAGCGGCCTTTTACGAGCAGTACTTC
CDR3aa: CASSQTGLAAFYEQYF
len: 16
v_gene: TRBV4-2
j_gene: TRBJ2-7
d_gene: TRBD2
abundance: NA

CDR3nt: TGTGCCAGCAGCTTAGCGGGCCGGGGCGGGAGGGCCGGTGCAGACATTCAGTACTTC
CDR3aa: CASSLAGRGGRAGADIQYF
len: 19
v_gene: TRBV11-2
j_gene: TRBJ2-4
d_gene: TRBD2
abundance: NA

CDR3nt: TGCGCCAGTTCCCCCGGGAGGGCATACGAGCAGTACTTC
CDR3aa: CASSPGRAYEQYF
len: 13
v_gene: TRBV4-3
j_gene: TRBJ2-7
d_gene: TRBD2
abundance: NA

CDR3nt: TGTGCCATCAGTGCCCCGGGACAGGGGAAAGAGACCCAGTACTTC
CDR3aa: CAISAPGQGKETQYF
len: 15
v_gene: TRBV10-3
j_gene: TRBJ2-5
d_gene: TRBD1
abundance: NA

CDR3nt: TGCAGCGCCCGGGAGGGAAACACCATATATTTT
CDR3aa: CSAREGNTIYF
len: 11
v_gene: TRBV29-1
j_gene: TRBJ1-3
d_gene: NA
abundance: few

CDR3nt: TGCGCCAGCAGCCCAAGCCAAGCGGGAGGGGAGGAGACCCAGTACTTC
CDR3aa: CASSPSQAGGEETQYF
len: 16
v_gene: TRBV4-3
j_gene: TRBJ2-5
d_gene: TRBD2
abundance: NA

CDR3nt: TGTGCCAGCAGCGCCCGGACAGGATACGAGCAGTACTTC
CDR3aa: CASSARTGYEQYF
len: 13
v_gene: TRBV7-8
j_gene: TRBJ2-7
d_gene: TRBD1
abundance: NA

CDR3nt: TGTGCCAGCCGGGACAGGAGCTCCTACGAGCAGTACTTC
CDR3aa: CASRDRSSYEQYF
len: 13
v_gene: TRBV11-2
j_gene: TRBJ2-7
d_gene: TRBD1
abundance: NA

CDR3nt: TGTGCCAGCAGTGAAGCTTCGACAGGGGACTATGGCTACACCTTC
CDR3aa: CASSEASTGDYGYTF
len: 15
v_gene: TRBV6-1
j_gene: TRBJ1-2
d_gene: TRBD1
abundance: NA

CDR3nt: TGTGCCAGCAGTTCTTGGACTAGCGGTCTTTCCTACGAGCAGTACTTC
CDR3aa: CASSSWTSGLSYEQYF
len: 16
v_gene: TRBV6-5
j_gene: TRBJ2-7
d_gene: TRBD2
abundance: NA

CDR3nt: TGCGCCAGCAGCCAACTGTCCCTGGGACAGGCTAATGAAAAACTGTTTTTT
CDR3aa: CASSQLSLGQANEKLFF
len: 17
v_gene: TRBV4-1
j_gene: TRBJ1-4
d_gene: TRBD1
abundance: NA

CDR3nt: TGTGCCACCAGCAGAGATAAGGGGGAAAAACTGTTTTTT
CDR3aa: CATSRDKGEKLFF
len: 13
v_gene: TRBV15
j_gene: TRBJ1-4
d_gene: NA
abundance: NA

CDR3nt: TGTGCCAGCAGGTCCGACAGGGACACTGAAGCTTTCTTT
CDR3aa: CASRSDRDTEAFF
len: 13
v_gene: TRBV6-5
j_gene: TRBJ1-1
d_gene: TRBD1
abundance: NA

CDR3nt: TGTGCCAGTAGTATACACAAGGACAGGGGGCTCACTGAAGCTTTCTTT
CDR3aa: CASSIHKDRGLTEAFF
len: 16
v_gene: TRBV19
j_gene: TRBJ1-1
d_gene: TRBD1
abundance: NA

CDR3nt: TGTGCCAGCAGCCAGAGGACAGGTCGTGGAGCTGAAGCTTTCTTT
CDR3aa: CASSQRTGRGAEAFF
len: 15
v_gene: TRBV11-3
j_gene: TRBJ1-1
d_gene: TRBD1
abundance: NA

CDR3nt: TGTGCCAGTAGTGGCCGGGACAGCCCCTACGAGCAGTACTTC
CDR3aa: CASSGRDSPYEQYF
len: 14
v_gene: TRBV19
j_gene: TRBJ2-7
d_gene: TRBD1
abundance: NA

CDR3nt: TGTGCCAGCAGACCTAGGTGGCTAGAGGCGGGCGAGCAGTACTTC
CDR3aa: CASRPRWLEAGEQYF
len: 15
v_gene: TRBV6-2/TRBV6-3
j_gene: TRBJ2-7
d_gene: NA
abundance: once

CDR3nt: TGTGCCAGCAGCTTACAGGGGGAAAGGTCAGATACGCAGTATTTT
CDR3aa: CASSLQGERSDTQYF
len: 15
v_gene: TRBV21-1
j_gene: TRBJ2-3
d_gene: NA
abundance: NA

CDR3nt: TGTGCCAGCAGCCCTAGGACAGGGAGGAAGGACACTGAAGCTTTCTTT
CDR3aa: CASSPRTGRKDTEAFF
len: 16
v_gene: TRBV3-1/TRBV3-2
j_gene: TRBJ1-1
d_gene: TRBD1
abundance: NA

CDR3nt: TGTGCCAGCAGCCCAAGGACAGGGGCCGCAAATGAAAAACTGTTTTTT
CDR3aa: CASSPRTGAANEKLFF
len: 16
v_gene: TRBV4-2
j_gene: TRBJ1-4
d_gene: TRBD1
abundance: NA

CDR3nt: TGTGCCAGCAGCAAGGAACCGGGGAAAGAGACCCAGTACTTC
CDR3aa: CASSKEPGKETQYF
len: 14
v_gene: TRBV21-1
j_gene: TRBJ2-5
d_gene: NA
abundance: NA

CDR3nt: TGTGCCAGCAGCCAAGGAGTCGGAGGACAGGGCAATGAAAAACTGTTTTTT
CDR3aa: CASSQGVGGQGNEKLFF
len: 17
v_gene: TRBV4-2
j_gene: TRBJ1-4
d_gene: TRBD1
abundance: NA

CDR3nt: TGTGCCAGCAGTCCCGGGGGACTTCACAATGAGCAGTTCTTC
CDR3aa: CASSPGGLHNEQFF
len: 14
v_gene: TRBV9
j_gene: TRBJ2-1
d_gene: NA
abundance: NA

CDR3nt: TGTGCCAGCAGTTACCGAGACAATCAGCCCCAGCATTTT
CDR3aa: CASSYRDNQPQHF
len: 13
v_gene: TRBV6-5
j_gene: TRBJ1-5
d_gene: NA
abundance: NA

CDR3nt: TGCGCCAGCAGCTTGGGTAGCCGGGGGGAGACCCAGTACTTC
CDR3aa: CASSLGSRGETQYF
len: 14
v_gene: TRBV5-1
j_gene: TRBJ2-5
d_gene: NA
abundance: once

CDR3nt: TGTGCCAGCAGCCGACAGGGGGGTAACGGGGAGCTGTTTTTT
CDR3aa: CASSRQGGNGELFF
len: 14
v_gene: TRBV28
j_gene: TRBJ2-2
d_gene: TRBD1
abundance: NA